This T cell receptor (beta chain) was identified during a study of T cell repertoires in cytomegalovirus infection. Study-level information: It was the public TCR beta signatures that indicated both CMV infection and matching HLA type. Study conclusions and caveats: Ex vivo responses were dominated by HLA-C-restricted CMV-specific TCR beta clonotypes.

Many counts were recorded for this clonotype. Its cognate antigen is unknown. The V gene's germline CDR1 is SGHVS and CDR2 FQNEAQ. The CDR3 contains 12 residues. V shed 1 base and J shed 6 bases, with 4 bases lying between them. In TCRdb, the reads were re-called with MiXCR into one record per CDR3 protein. The table has approximately 320,000 distinct CDR3 sequences, more than 9% seen once. Specimen: PBMCs. The source is a human donor in good health (CMV status not recorded). Some clones in this sample may be carry-over from other donors' samples. The chain joins TRBV7-8 to TRBJ1-5; D gene unclear. DNA of the CDR3: TGTGCCAGCAGCTTAGAAGGTCAGCCCCAGCATTTT. Its protein product is CASSLEGQPQHF.